The clone carrying this T cell receptor beta chain was found a few times. Its cognate antigen is unknown. This sample was included in a study of vaccination and CD4 T cells after COVID-19. Turning to the study itself: Treatment of control cultures consisted of a CEFX pool, an HIV-1 Nef pool, or no peptide.

Oncomine TCR Beta short-read sequencing was applied to DNA from cultured CD4+ T cells. Genomic DNA was drawn out of CD4+ T cells grown in culture. TCRdb re-called the PCR reads with MiXCR, one entry per CDR3 protein. The repertoire includes about 5,400 distinct CDR3 sequences, around 35% of them detected once, and 26% sits in the top ten. As to treatment: roughly 10-day PBMC culture with coronavirus spike peptide pools or control peptides (ViraFEST assay). The collection of CD4+ T cells from the unexposed donor took place before the COVID-19 pandemic (2011-2018). Culture conditions combined about 2 million PBMCs per well with around 9.7 IU/ml IL-2 and 8.5 to 10 ug/ml peptide pools. Isolation of CD4+ T cells by negative selection took place after roughly 10 days of culture. Material for sequencing was CD4+ T cells from blood, cultured in vitro. The receptor was isolated from a human donor in good health.

The CDR3 coding sequence is TGTGCCACAAGCGGGGAGTATACAGATACGCAGTATTTT. Its translation: CATSGEYTDTQYF. V is TRBV24-1 and J is TRBJ2-3, with 7 bases identical to TRBD2. Trimming took 10 bases from V and 3 from J; bases not matched to a gene: 6. The CDR3 contains 13 residues. Germline CDR1 is KGHDR and CDR2 is SFDVKD.